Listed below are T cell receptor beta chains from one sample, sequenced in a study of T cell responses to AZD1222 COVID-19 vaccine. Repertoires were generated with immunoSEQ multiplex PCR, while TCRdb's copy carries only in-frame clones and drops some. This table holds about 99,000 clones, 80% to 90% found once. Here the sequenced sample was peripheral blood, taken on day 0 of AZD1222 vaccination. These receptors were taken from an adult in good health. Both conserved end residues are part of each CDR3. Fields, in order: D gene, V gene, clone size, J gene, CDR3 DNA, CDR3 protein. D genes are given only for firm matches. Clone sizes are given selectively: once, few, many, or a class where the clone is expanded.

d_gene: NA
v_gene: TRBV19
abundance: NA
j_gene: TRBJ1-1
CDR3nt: TGTGCCAGTAGTATCGAGCGGAACACTGAAGCTTTCTTT
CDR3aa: CASSIERNTEAFF

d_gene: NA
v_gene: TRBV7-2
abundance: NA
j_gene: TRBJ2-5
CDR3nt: TGTGCCAGCAGAACCGGGGGGCAGGGAGAGACCCAGTACTTC
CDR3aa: CASRTGGQGETQYF

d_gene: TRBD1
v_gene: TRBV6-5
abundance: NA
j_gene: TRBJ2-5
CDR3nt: TGTGCCAGCACCGCATTAGGGGGCAAGACCCAGTACTTC
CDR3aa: CASTALGGKTQYF

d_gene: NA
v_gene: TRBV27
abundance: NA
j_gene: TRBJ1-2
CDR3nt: TGTGCCAGCAGTTCCGGTCACGGGACGGCCGTCCGGTGGGGCTACACCTTC
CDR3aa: CASSSGHGTAVRWGYTF

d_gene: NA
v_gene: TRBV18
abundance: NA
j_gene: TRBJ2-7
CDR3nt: TGTGCCAGCTCACAATCGGTAAGCTACGAGCAGTACTTC
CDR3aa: CASSQSVSYEQYF

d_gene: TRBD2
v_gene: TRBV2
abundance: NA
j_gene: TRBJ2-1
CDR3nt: TGTGCCAGCCCCCCCGCGACTAGCGGGAGTTCCTACAATGAGCAGTTCTTC
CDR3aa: CASPPATSGSSYNEQFF

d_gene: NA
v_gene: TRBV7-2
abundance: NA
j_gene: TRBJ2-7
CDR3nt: TGTGCCAGCAGCTTAGTCGGGGGCCCTGCGGGCGAGCAGTACTTC
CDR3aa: CASSLVGGPAGEQYF

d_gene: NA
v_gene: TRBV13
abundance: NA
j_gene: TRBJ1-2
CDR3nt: TGTGCCAGCACCCACCGGGGGGTGGGAAGAGGCTACACCTTC
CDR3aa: CASTHRGVGRGYTF

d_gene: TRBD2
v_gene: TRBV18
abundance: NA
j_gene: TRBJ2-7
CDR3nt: TGTGCCAGCTCACCACTCGGGGGGGCCTACGAGCAGTACTTC
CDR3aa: CASSPLGGAYEQYF

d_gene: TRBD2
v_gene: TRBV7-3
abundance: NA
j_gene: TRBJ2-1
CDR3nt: TGTGCCAGCAGCGCCCGTGCCAGCGGGGGGATCGATGAGCAGTTCTTC
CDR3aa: CASSARASGGIDEQFF

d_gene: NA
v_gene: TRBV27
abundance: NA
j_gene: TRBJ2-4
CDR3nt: TGTGCCAGCAGTTTATTACCCTCCGACCAGTCCCTAGCCAAAAACATTCAGTACTTC
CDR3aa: CASSLLPSDQSLAKNIQYF

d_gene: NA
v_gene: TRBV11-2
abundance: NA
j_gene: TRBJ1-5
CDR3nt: TGTGCCAGCAGCTTAGAGTGGGCTCAGCCCCAGCATTTT
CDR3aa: CASSLEWAQPQHF

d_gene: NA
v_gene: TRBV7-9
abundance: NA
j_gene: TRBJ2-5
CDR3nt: TGTGCCAGCGTCCAAGAGACCCAGTACTTC
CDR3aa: CASVQETQYF

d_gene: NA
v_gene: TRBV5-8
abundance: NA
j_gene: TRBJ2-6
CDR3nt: TGTGCCAGCAGCCGGGAGTCGGATTTTAGACTCTCTGGGGCCAACGTCCTGACTTTC
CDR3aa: CASSRESDFRLSGANVLTF

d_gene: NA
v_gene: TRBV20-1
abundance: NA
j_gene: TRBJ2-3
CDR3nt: TGCAGTGCTAGTCAGGGGACGCTTGAGGATACGCAGTATTTT
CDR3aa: CSASQGTLEDTQYF

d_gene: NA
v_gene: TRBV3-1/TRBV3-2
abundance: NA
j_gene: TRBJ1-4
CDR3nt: TGTGCCAGCAGCCAATGGTCTAGGGGTAATGAAAAACTGTTTTTT
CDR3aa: CASSQWSRGNEKLFF

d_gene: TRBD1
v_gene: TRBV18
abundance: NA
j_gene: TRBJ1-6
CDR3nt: TGTGCCAGCTCCCCCGGACAGGCCAATTCACCCCTCCACTTT
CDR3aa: CASSPGQANSPLHF

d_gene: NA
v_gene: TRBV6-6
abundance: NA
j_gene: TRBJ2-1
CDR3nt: TGTGCCAGCAGTACTACAGGGTACCACAATGAGCAGTTCTTC
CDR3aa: CASSTTGYHNEQFF

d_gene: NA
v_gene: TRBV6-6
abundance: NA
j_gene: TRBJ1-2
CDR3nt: TGTGCCAGCCAGGGGAACTATGGCTACACCTTC
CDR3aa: CASQGNYGYTF

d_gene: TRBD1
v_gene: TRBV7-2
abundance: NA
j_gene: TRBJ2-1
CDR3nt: TGTGCCAGCAGCTTCTGGGACAGGGTTATGGGTGAGCAGTTCTTC
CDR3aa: CASSFWDRVMGEQFF

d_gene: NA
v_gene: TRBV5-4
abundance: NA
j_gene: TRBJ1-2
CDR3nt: TGTGCCAGCAGCTTGTTGCACAACGACTATGGCTACACCTTC
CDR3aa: CASSLLHNDYGYTF

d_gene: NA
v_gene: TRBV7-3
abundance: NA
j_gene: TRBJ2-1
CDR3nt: TGTGCCAGCAGCCCCCTCCCCCGAGGACGGTACAATGAGCAGTTCTTC
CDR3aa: CASSPLPRGRYNEQFF

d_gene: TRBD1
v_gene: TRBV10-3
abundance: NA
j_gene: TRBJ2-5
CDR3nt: TGTGCCACGACAGGGGGAGAGACCCAGTACTTC
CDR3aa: CATTGGETQYF

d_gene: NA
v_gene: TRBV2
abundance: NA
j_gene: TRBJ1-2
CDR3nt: TGTGCCAGCACCGGACAGACAAACTATGGCTACACCTTC
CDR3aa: CASTGQTNYGYTF

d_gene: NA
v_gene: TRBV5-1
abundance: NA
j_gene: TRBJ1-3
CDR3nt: TGCGCCAGCAGCCCGGGGATCCTCGGACTCGGAAACACCATATATTTT
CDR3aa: CASSPGILGLGNTIYF

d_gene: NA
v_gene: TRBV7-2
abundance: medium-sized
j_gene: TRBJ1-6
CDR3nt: TGTGCCAGCAGCTTAGATCCGGGATGGAATTCACCCCTCCACTTT
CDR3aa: CASSLDPGWNSPLHF

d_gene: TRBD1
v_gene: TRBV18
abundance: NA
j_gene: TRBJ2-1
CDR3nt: TGTGCCAGCTCACCAGAAGACAGGGGGCGTAATGAGCAGTTCTTC
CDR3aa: CASSPEDRGRNEQFF

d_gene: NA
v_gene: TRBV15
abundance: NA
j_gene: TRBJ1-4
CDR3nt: TGTGCCACCAGCAGCTGGGGCGCAGGGAGAAACGAAAAACTGTTTTTT
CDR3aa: CATSSWGAGRNEKLFF

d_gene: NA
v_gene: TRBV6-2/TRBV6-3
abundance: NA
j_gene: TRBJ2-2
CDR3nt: TGTGCCAGCAGTTCGGGGGCTTCAGGGGGTCGGGAGCTGTTTTTT
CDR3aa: CASSSGASGGRELFF

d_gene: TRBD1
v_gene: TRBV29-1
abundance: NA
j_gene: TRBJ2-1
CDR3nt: TGCAGCGCACGACCGGGACAGCTCTACAATGAGCAGTTCTTC
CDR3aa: CSARPGQLYNEQFF

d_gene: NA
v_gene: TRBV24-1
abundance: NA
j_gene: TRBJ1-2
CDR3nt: TGTGCCACCAGTGATTTGAAGGGATGGGCCTATGGCTACACCTTC
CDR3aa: CATSDLKGWAYGYTF

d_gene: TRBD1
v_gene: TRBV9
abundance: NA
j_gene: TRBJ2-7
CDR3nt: TGTGCCAGCAGCGAGGGACAGTCCTACGAGCAGTACTTC
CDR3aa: CASSEGQSYEQYF

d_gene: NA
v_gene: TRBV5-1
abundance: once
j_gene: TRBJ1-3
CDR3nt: TGCGCCAGCAGCCAGGGGTCGGTTATGACCAGCTCTGGAAACACCATATATTTT
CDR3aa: CASSQGSVMTSSGNTIYF

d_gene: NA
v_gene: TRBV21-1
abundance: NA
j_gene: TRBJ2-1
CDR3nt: TGTGCCAGCAGCTCCCGACAGGGCCCTTACAATGAGCAGTTCTTC
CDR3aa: CASSSRQGPYNEQFF

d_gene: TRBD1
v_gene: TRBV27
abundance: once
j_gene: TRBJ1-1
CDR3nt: TGTGCCAGCAGTCGAGTGGACAGGGAGATTGCTGAAGCTTTCTTT
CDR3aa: CASSRVDREIAEAFF

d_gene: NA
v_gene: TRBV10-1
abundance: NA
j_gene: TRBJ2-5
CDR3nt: TGCGCCAGCAGTGAGTCGATTTTTCGAGAGACCCAGTACTTC
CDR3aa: CASSESIFRETQYF

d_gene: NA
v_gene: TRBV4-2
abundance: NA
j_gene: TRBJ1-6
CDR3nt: TGTGCCAGCAGCCAGTACAGGGAGTCCTATAATTCACCCCTCCACTTT
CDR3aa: CASSQYRESYNSPLHF

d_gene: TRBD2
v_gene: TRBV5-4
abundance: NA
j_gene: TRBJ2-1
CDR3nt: TGTGCCAGCAGCTTCGAACTAGCGGGGGCTAATGAGCAGTTCTTC
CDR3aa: CASSFELAGANEQFF

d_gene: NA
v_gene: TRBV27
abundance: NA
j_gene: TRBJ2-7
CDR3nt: TGTGCCAGCAGCCACTCCTACGAGCAGTACTTC
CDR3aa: CASSHSYEQYF

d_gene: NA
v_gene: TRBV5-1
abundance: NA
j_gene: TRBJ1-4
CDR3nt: TGCGCCAGCAGCCCCCGGCAGGGGCTCGAAAAACTGTTTTTT
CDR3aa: CASSPRQGLEKLFF

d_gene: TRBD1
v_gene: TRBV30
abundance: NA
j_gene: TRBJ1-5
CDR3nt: TGTGCCTGGAGTGTATTTGGGACAGGCACTCAGCCCCAGCATTTT
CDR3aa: CAWSVFGTGTQPQHF

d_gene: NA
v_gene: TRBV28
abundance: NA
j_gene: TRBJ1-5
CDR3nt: TGTGCCAGCAGTTCTGCGGGCCCCGTTAATCAGCCCCAGCATTTT
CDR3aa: CASSSAGPVNQPQHF

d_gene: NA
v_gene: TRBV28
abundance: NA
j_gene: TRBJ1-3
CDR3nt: TGTGCCAGCAGTTTGCCCCCCCCCTTCTCTGGAAACACCATATATTTT
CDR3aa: CASSLPPPFSGNTIYF